The rows below give T cell receptor beta chains drawn from one sample of a study of post-analysis software for immune sequencing data. One entry per CDR3 protein results from TCRdb running MiXCR on the PCR reads. Among roughly 540,000 distinct CDR3 sequences listed, 30% to 40% were seen once. Input material: blood. The receptors originated from a girl under 18 with multiple sclerosis. Both conserved end residues are part of each CDR3. Fields, in order: CDR3 length, V gene, clone size, D gene, J gene, CDR3 DNA, CDR3 protein. D genes are given only for firm matches. The size entry is marked missing in some rows and otherwise reads once, few, many or a size class.

cdr3_length: 14; v_call: TRBV5-4; clone_size: few; d_call: TRBD2; j_call: TRBJ2-1; cdr3_nt: TGTGCCAGCACCCGCGGGGGTCTCTACAATGAGCAGTTCTTC; cdr3_aa: CASTRGGLYNEQFF
cdr3_length: 15; v_call: TRBV6-6; clone_size: .; d_call: TRBD2; j_call: TRBJ2-5; cdr3_nt: TGTGCCAGCAGTAAGTCCGGGACTAGCCAAGAGACCCAGTACTTC; cdr3_aa: CASSKSGTSQETQYF
cdr3_length: 15; v_call: TRBV5-5; clone_size: few; d_call: .; j_call: TRBJ1-4; cdr3_nt: TGTGCCAGCAGCTTCGCTGGGTCGTGGAATGAAAAACTGTTTTTT; cdr3_aa: CASSFAGSWNEKLFF
cdr3_length: 14; v_call: TRBV6-5; clone_size: few; d_call: .; j_call: TRBJ1-1; cdr3_nt: TGTGCCAGCAGTCCCCCCGGCAGGGCCTCTGAAGCTTTCTTT; cdr3_aa: CASSPPGRASEAFF
cdr3_length: 15; v_call: TRBV20-1; clone_size: few; d_call: .; j_call: TRBJ2-3; cdr3_nt: TGCAGTGCTAGAGACGCAAGAGTTAGCACAGATACGCAGTATTTT; cdr3_aa: CSARDARVSTDTQYF
cdr3_length: 14; v_call: TRBV20-1; clone_size: .; d_call: TRBD1; j_call: TRBJ2-3; cdr3_nt: TGCAGTGCTATACCGGGACAGGGAGTTCATACGCAGTATTTT; cdr3_aa: CSAIPGQGVHTQYF
cdr3_length: 16; v_call: TRBV20-1; clone_size: few; d_call: TRBD1; j_call: TRBJ2-7; cdr3_nt: TGCAGTGCTAGAGCCTCGCAGGACAGGGGCTCGGGGGAGCAGTACTTC; cdr3_aa: CSARASQDRGSGEQYF
cdr3_length: 18; v_call: TRBV11-1; clone_size: .; d_call: .; j_call: TRBJ2-3; cdr3_nt: TGTGCCAGCAGCTTAAACTTTCTGGAGAGGGGACGCACAGATACGCAGTATTTT; cdr3_aa: CASSLNFLERGRTDTQYF
cdr3_length: 15; v_call: TRBV20-1; clone_size: .; d_call: TRBD2; j_call: TRBJ2-1; cdr3_nt: TGCAGTGCCTACCGAGCCGCGGGGGGGTACAATGAGCAGTTCTTC; cdr3_aa: CSAYRAAGGYNEQFF
cdr3_length: 14; v_call: TRBV11-2; clone_size: few; d_call: .; j_call: TRBJ2-5; cdr3_nt: TGTGCCAGCAGCTCGAACAGGGTCCAAGAGACCCAGTACTTC; cdr3_aa: CASSSNRVQETQYF
cdr3_length: 15; v_call: TRBV3-1; clone_size: few; d_call: .; j_call: TRBJ2-5; cdr3_nt: TGTGCCAGCAGCCCTCAGGGTGGGGGCGCGGGGACCCAGTACTTC; cdr3_aa: CASSPQGGGAGTQYF
cdr3_length: 15; v_call: TRBV5-1; clone_size: few; d_call: TRBD1; j_call: TRBJ2-7; cdr3_nt: TGCGCCAGCAGCTTGTCGGGACAGGACTCCTACGAGCAGTACTTC; cdr3_aa: CASSLSGQDSYEQYF
cdr3_length: 14; v_call: TRBV14; clone_size: .; d_call: .; j_call: TRBJ2-2; cdr3_nt: TGTGCCAGCAGCCAGTCCCCCGGTACCGGGGAGCTGTTTTTT; cdr3_aa: CASSQSPGTGELFF
cdr3_length: 17; v_call: TRBV7-2; clone_size: .; d_call: TRBD2; j_call: TRBJ2-3; cdr3_nt: TGTGCCAGCAGCCCTCGACTAGCGGGAGACCCATTGGGTACGCAGTATTTT; cdr3_aa: CASSPRLAGDPLGTQYF
cdr3_length: 14; v_call: TRBV20-1; clone_size: few; d_call: .; j_call: TRBJ2-7; cdr3_nt: TGCAGTGTGCCCCTCCGGGACGGGGGCTACGAGCAGTACTTC; cdr3_aa: CSVPLRDGGYEQYF
cdr3_length: 15; v_call: TRBV20-1; clone_size: .; d_call: .; j_call: TRBJ1-5; cdr3_nt: TGCAGTGCCGCCCGGGACGGAGATATCAATCAGCCCCAGCATTTT; cdr3_aa: CSAARDGDINQPQHF
cdr3_length: 17; v_call: TRBV7-9; clone_size: .; d_call: TRBD2; j_call: TRBJ2-1; cdr3_nt: TGTGCCAGCAGCCGGACTAGCGGACCCTCCCTCTACAATGAGCAGTTCTTC; cdr3_aa: CASSRTSGPSLYNEQFF
cdr3_length: 14; v_call: TRBV29-1; clone_size: .; d_call: .; j_call: TRBJ1-2; cdr3_nt: TGCAGCGTTGATAATGGGGGCGCTTTCTATGGCTACACCTTC; cdr3_aa: CSVDNGGAFYGYTF
cdr3_length: 13; v_call: TRBV12-3/TRBV12-4; clone_size: .; d_call: .; j_call: TRBJ2-7; cdr3_nt: TGTGCCAGCAGCGCAACCCCCGGGACGCTCCAGTACTTC; cdr3_aa: CASSATPGTLQYF
cdr3_length: 15; v_call: TRBV14; clone_size: .; d_call: .; j_call: TRBJ2-7; cdr3_nt: TGTGCCAGCAGCTACATGACCGGGACACATTACGAGCAGTACTTC; cdr3_aa: CASSYMTGTHYEQYF
cdr3_length: 15; v_call: TRBV12-3/TRBV12-4; clone_size: .; d_call: TRBD1; j_call: TRBJ2-7; cdr3_nt: TGTGCCAGCAGCCACCGGGACAGGGGAATGTACGAGCAGTACTTC; cdr3_aa: CASSHRDRGMYEQYF
cdr3_length: 15; v_call: TRBV15; clone_size: few; d_call: .; j_call: TRBJ1-2; cdr3_nt: TGTGCCACCAGCAGAGCTCCACGGAGATCGAATGGCTACACCTTC; cdr3_aa: CATSRAPRRSNGYTF
cdr3_length: 14; v_call: TRBV7-9; clone_size: .; d_call: TRBD2; j_call: TRBJ2-7; cdr3_nt: TGTGCCAGCAGCCCGGGAGGTGGCTCCTACGAGCAGTACTTC; cdr3_aa: CASSPGGGSYEQYF
cdr3_length: 12; v_call: TRBV6-5; clone_size: .; d_call: .; j_call: TRBJ1-1; cdr3_nt: TGTGCCAGCAGTTACAGAGCGACTGAAGCTTTCTTT; cdr3_aa: CASSYRATEAFF
cdr3_length: 12; v_call: TRBV20-1; clone_size: .; d_call: .; j_call: TRBJ1-1; cdr3_nt: TGCAGTGCTCGGACAGCGAACACTGAAGCTTTCTTT; cdr3_aa: CSARTANTEAFF
cdr3_length: 12; v_call: TRBV10-2; clone_size: few; d_call: .; j_call: TRBJ2-5; cdr3_nt: TGCGCCAGCGGAACAGGAAAGGGGACCCAGTACTTC; cdr3_aa: CASGTGKGTQYF
cdr3_length: 14; v_call: TRBV6-5; clone_size: many; d_call: .; j_call: TRBJ2-5; cdr3_nt: TGTGCCAGCAGTTACTCGTCCAGCCAAGAGACCCAGTACTTC; cdr3_aa: CASSYSSSQETQYF
cdr3_length: 15; v_call: TRBV4-2; clone_size: .; d_call: TRBD1; j_call: TRBJ1-4; cdr3_nt: TGTGCCAGCAGCCCTGTACAGGGGACGGATGAAAAACTGTTTTTT; cdr3_aa: CASSPVQGTDEKLFF
cdr3_length: 10; v_call: TRBV14; clone_size: few; d_call: .; j_call: TRBJ2-7; cdr3_nt: TGTGCCAGCAGCCAAGGGGAGCAGTACTTC; cdr3_aa: CASSQGEQYF
cdr3_length: 15; v_call: TRBV7-3; clone_size: .; d_call: TRBD1; j_call: TRBJ2-1; cdr3_nt: TGTGCCAGCAGCGACAGAGGGGGCTCCTGCAATGAGCAGTTCTTC; cdr3_aa: CASSDRGGSCNEQFF
cdr3_length: 12; v_call: TRBV25-1; clone_size: .; d_call: TRBD1; j_call: TRBJ1-2; cdr3_nt: TGTGCCAGCAGTGCCACAGGGGGTATGTACACCTTC; cdr3_aa: CASSATGGMYTF
cdr3_length: 15; v_call: TRBV9; clone_size: once; d_call: .; j_call: TRBJ2-5; cdr3_nt: TGTGCCAGCAGCGTAGACGGGAGAGTGGGTGAGACCCAGTACTTC; cdr3_aa: CASSVDGRVGETQYF
cdr3_length: 13; v_call: TRBV20-1; clone_size: few; d_call: .; j_call: TRBJ1-5; cdr3_nt: TGCAGTGCTAGTTGGCAGGGAGGCCAGCCCCAGCATTTT; cdr3_aa: CSASWQGGQPQHF
cdr3_length: 14; v_call: TRBV5-6; clone_size: .; d_call: TRBD2; j_call: TRBJ2-5; cdr3_nt: TGTGCCAGCAGCTTCACTAGCGGGCGAGAGACCCAGTACTTC; cdr3_aa: CASSFTSGRETQYF
cdr3_length: 16; v_call: TRBV11-2; clone_size: .; d_call: .; j_call: TRBJ2-3; cdr3_nt: TGTGCCAGCAGCTTCGGGGGATACACTAGCACAGATACGCAGTATTTT; cdr3_aa: CASSFGGYTSTDTQYF
cdr3_length: 12; v_call: TRBV20-1; clone_size: few; d_call: .; j_call: TRBJ2-5; cdr3_nt: TGCAGTGCTAGAGACCCAGGCAAGACCCAGTACTTC; cdr3_aa: CSARDPGKTQYF
cdr3_length: 11; v_call: TRBV12-3/TRBV12-4; clone_size: many; d_call: .; j_call: TRBJ2-7; cdr3_nt: TGTGCCAGCAGCCGATTTTACGAGCAGTACTTC; cdr3_aa: CASSRFYEQYF
cdr3_length: 16; v_call: TRBV5-1; clone_size: .; d_call: .; j_call: TRBJ1-1; cdr3_nt: TGCGCCAGCAGCTTACGGGCAGGGGCCCAGAACACTGAAGCTTTCTTT; cdr3_aa: CASSLRAGAQNTEAFF
cdr3_length: 19; v_call: TRBV10-3; clone_size: .; d_call: .; j_call: TRBJ2-1; cdr3_nt: TGTGCCATCAGTGAGTTTGGACTGGGTGCAGTTCCTTCTGACAATGAGCAGTTCTTC; cdr3_aa: CAISEFGLGAVPSDNEQFF
cdr3_length: 15; v_call: TRBV28; clone_size: .; d_call: TRBD1; j_call: TRBJ2-5; cdr3_nt: TGTGCCAGCAGTGGAGGGACAGGGCGAGAAGAGACCCAGTACTTC; cdr3_aa: CASSGGTGREETQYF
cdr3_length: 12; v_call: TRBV11-2; clone_size: few; d_call: .; j_call: TRBJ1-1; cdr3_nt: TGTGCCAGCGGGTCAGACAGCGTTGAAGCTTTCTTT; cdr3_aa: CASGSDSVEAFF
cdr3_length: 13; v_call: TRBV5-1; clone_size: .; d_call: .; j_call: TRBJ2-2; cdr3_nt: TGCGCCAGCAGTAGGCGGAACACCGGGGAGCTGTTTTTT; cdr3_aa: CASSRRNTGELFF
cdr3_length: 14; v_call: TRBV11-2; clone_size: few; d_call: .; j_call: TRBJ1-1; cdr3_nt: TGTGCCAGCAGCTTAGCGGGGTTTGGCACTGAAGCTTTCTTT; cdr3_aa: CASSLAGFGTEAFF
cdr3_length: 14; v_call: TRBV6-6; clone_size: .; d_call: .; j_call: TRBJ1-1; cdr3_nt: TGTGCCAGCACGCTTACAGGGTCGTCCACTGAAGCTTTCTTT; cdr3_aa: CASTLTGSSTEAFF
cdr3_length: 14; v_call: TRBV10-3; clone_size: few; d_call: .; j_call: TRBJ2-1; cdr3_nt: TGTGCCATCAGTGAGCCCGACTCAGACAATGAGCAGTTCTTC; cdr3_aa: CAISEPDSDNEQFF